This T cell receptor (beta chain) was retrieved from a study of blood T cell repertoires in COVID-19. Across the whole study: Samples of COVID-19 (acute and convalescent) were obtained from the United States, Italy and Spain. The analysed material was cDNA or gDNA that came from T cells, B-cell-depleted T cells, or PBMCs.

As handled by the study authors: By means of reference gene primer amplification, nucleated cell counts were estimated. This table comes from immunoSEQ multiplex PCR, and its TCRdb copy is limited to in-frame clones, with some not included. The V and J calls and clone size come from that table; D and trimming were worked out from the DNA. The sample holds 75,000 or so clones, around nine tenths seen once. Germline CDR1 SGHVS, CDR2 FQNEAQ. Trimming shortened V by 5 bases and J by 3 bases, and 12 bases separated the two germline ends. There are 14 residues in the CDR3. V is TRBV7-8 and J is TRBJ2-3; weak D call: TRBD1 (6 bases). The specimen was peripheral blood. The TCR sequence derives from a woman aged 80 or older with active or convalescent COVID-19. The CDR3 nucleotides are TGTGCCAGCAGCCAGGGGCAATCTACAGATACGCAGTATTTT. Translation: CASSQGQSTDTQYF.